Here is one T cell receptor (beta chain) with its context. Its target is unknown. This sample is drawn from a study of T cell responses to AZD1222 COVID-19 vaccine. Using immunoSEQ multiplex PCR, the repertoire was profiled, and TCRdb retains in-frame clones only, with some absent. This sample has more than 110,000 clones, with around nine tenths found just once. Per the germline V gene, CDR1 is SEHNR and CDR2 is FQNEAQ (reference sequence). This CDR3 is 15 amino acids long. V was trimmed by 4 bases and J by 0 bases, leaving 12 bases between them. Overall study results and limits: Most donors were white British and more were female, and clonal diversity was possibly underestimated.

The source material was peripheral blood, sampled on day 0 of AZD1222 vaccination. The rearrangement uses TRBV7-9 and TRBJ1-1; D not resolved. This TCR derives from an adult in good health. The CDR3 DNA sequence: TGTGCCAGCAGCTCCGCTGGACGGATGAACACTGAAGCTTTCTTT. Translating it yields CASSSAGRMNTEAFF. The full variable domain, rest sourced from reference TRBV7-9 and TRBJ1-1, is DTGVSQNPRHKITKRGQNVTFRCDPISEHNRLYWYRQTLGQGPEFLTYFQNEAQLEKSRLLSDRFSAERPKGSFSTLEIQRTEQGDSAMYLCASSSAGRMNTEAFFGQGTRLTVV.